These T cell receptor beta chains were read from a single sample in a study of technical replicates of blood from several donors. Libraries were prepared by immunoSEQ multiplex PCR; TCRdb keeps only in-frame clonotypes and omits some of them. The sample carries tens of thousands of clones, about 96% recorded once. Sequenced material: T cells isolated from PBMCs. These receptors came from a human donor in good health. CDR3s include the opening cysteine and the closing phenylalanine or tryptophan. D genes are given only for firm matches. Clone size is not always given. Where it is, it says once, few, many or a class for expanded clones.

-	TRBJ1-2	TRBV7-9	13	-	TGTGCCAGCAGCGGGGGGGGGTGTAGTGGCTACACCTTC	CASSGGGCSGYTF
once	TRBJ2-5	TRBV10-3	14	TRBD1	TGTGCCATCAGTGAACAGGGGGATGGGGAGACCCAGTACTTC	CAISEQGDGETQYF
-	TRBJ1-1	TRBV7-3	13	-	TGTGCCAGCAGCACAGGACAGAACACTGAAGCTTTCTTT	CASSTGQNTEAFF
-	TRBJ1-4	TRBV5-1	14	TRBD1	TGCGCCAGCAGCCCGGGACAGGGGCTTCAAAAACTGTTTTTT	CASSPGQGLQKLFF
once	TRBJ2-1	TRBV7-7	13	-	TGTGCTAGCAGCTACTCGCCTTACAATGAGCAGTTCTTC	CASSYSPYNEQFF
-	TRBJ1-2	TRBV28	13	-	TGTGCCAGCAGTTTTTCAGTTATCTATGGCTACACCTTC	CASSFSVIYGYTF
-	TRBJ2-1	TRBV5-1	15	TRBD2	TGCGCCAGCAGCTTGGGAGTAGCGGGGAACAATGAGCAGTTCTTC	CASSLGVAGNNEQFF
-	TRBJ2-7	TRBV7-2	13	-	TGTGCCAGCAGCTTAGTCCAGTACGATGAGCAGTACTTC	CASSLVQYDEQYF
-	TRBJ2-1	TRBV28	13	-	TGTGCCAGCAGTTTACAGGGAAAGGATGAGCAGTTCTTC	CASSLQGKDEQFF
-	TRBJ1-2	TRBV2	13	-	TGTGCCAGCATATGGGCCCCAGGGGAGGGCTACACCTTC	CASIWAPGEGYTF
-	TRBJ1-1	TRBV4-1	15	TRBD1	TGCGCCAGCGAAACCGGACAGGGAGCGGGCACTGAAGCTTTCTTT	CASETGQGAGTEAFF
once	TRBJ1-2	TRBV27	15	TRBD1	TGTGCCAGCAGTTTAAGTTGGGACAGGAATTATGGCTACACCTTC	CASSLSWDRNYGYTF
-	TRBJ2-7	TRBV7-9	13	-	TGTGCCAGCAGCCGATACGGAGTCCACGAGCAGTACTTC	CASSRYGVHEQYF
-	TRBJ1-3	TRBV7-9	13	-	TGTGCCAGCAGCTTAGAATCGGGAAACACCATATATTTT	CASSLESGNTIYF
-	TRBJ2-5	TRBV7-6	14	-	TGTGCCAGCAGCTTAGTAGAAAGCTTAGAGACCCAGTACTTC	CASSLVESLETQYF
-	TRBJ2-7	TRBV19	14	-	TGTGCCACTTTCCCCGGGAGCTCCTCCTACGAGCAGTACTTC	CATFPGSSSYEQYF
-	TRBJ2-1	TRBV27	15	-	TGTGCCAGCAGTTTAAGTCCAGGAGGGGTCTATGAGCAGTTCTTC	CASSLSPGGVYEQFF
once	TRBJ2-3	TRBV5-1	15	-	TGCGCCAGCAGCTTAGAGGGAAGGTACACAGATACGCAGTATTTT	CASSLEGRYTDTQYF
-	TRBJ1-1	TRBV5-1	16	-	TGCGCCAGCAGCTTTAGGACAGAGTCCATGAACACTGAAGCTTTCTTT	CASSFRTESMNTEAFF
-	TRBJ2-7	TRBV6-5	16	TRBD2	TGTGCCAGCAGTTACTCGAAACTAGCGGGAGCCGACGAGCAGTACTTC	CASSYSKLAGADEQYF
-	TRBJ1-2	TRBV15	15	-	TGTGCCACCAGCGGGCTGACAGCGAATAACTATGGCTACACCTTC	CATSGLTANNYGYTF
-	TRBJ1-4	TRBV29-1	12	TRBD1	TGCAGTATAGACAGGGGTAATGAAAAACTGTTTTTT	CSIDRGNEKLFF
few	TRBJ1-1	TRBV25-1	16	TRBD1	TGTGCCAGCAGTGCCACTAATGACAGGGGGCGCACTGAAGCTTTCTTT	CASSATNDRGRTEAFF
-	TRBJ2-3	TRBV10-2	14	-	TGCGCCAGCAGCGTAAGCCCATTCACAGATACGCAGTATTTT	CASSVSPFTDTQYF
-	TRBJ1-1	TRBV2	9	-	TGTGCTAACATCGGAGGAGCTTTCTTT	CANIGGAFF
-	TRBJ2-5	TRBV19	14	-	TGTGCCAGTAGTATCCCGGACAGACAAGAGACCCAGTACTTC	CASSIPDRQETQYF
-	TRBJ1-1	TRBV28	13	TRBD1	TGTGCCAGCATGAGGGACAGATGGACTGAAGCTTTCTTT	CASMRDRWTEAFF
-	TRBJ1-5	TRBV4-1	15	-	TGCGCCAGCAGCCAAGAACAGGCTAGCAATCAGCCCCAGCATTTT	CASSQEQASNQPQHF
-	TRBJ2-7	TRBV27	15	-	TGTGCCAGCAGTCCCTATCAGGGTAGGGGGTACGAGCAGTACTTC	CASSPYQGRGYEQYF